The entry below describes one TCR beta chain. The data were obtained in a study of blood T cell repertoires in COVID-19. Study details: Samples came from the United States, Italy and Spain, spanning acute and convalescent COVID-19.

Germline V gives CDR1 SEHNR, CDR2 FQNEAQ (reference sequence). The germline V and J ends were trimmed by 0 bases and 6 bases, with 9 bases remaining between them. The CDR3 spans 13 residues. Seattle-derived patients entered the study during active infection and were followed longitudinally. Authors' data handling: Amplified reference gene primers provided the basis for estimating nucleated cell counts. Clones were sequenced by immunoSEQ multiplex PCR, and TCRdb holds only the in-frame ones, with some missing. V, J and clone size are taken as reported in that table, and D and trimming were inferred from the DNA itself. The table shows approximately 270,000 clones, with under 85% occurring only once.

The sample taken for sequencing was peripheral blood. The clonotype comes from a human donor with COVID-19, enrolled during active disease. The donor label of this sample is uncertain. This chain connects TRBV7-9 to TRBJ2-7; TRBD2 is a possible D gene (5 bases). As DNA, the CDR3 is TGTGCCAGCAGCTTAGCGTTAGGGAGCGAGCAGTACTTC. As protein: CASSLALGSEQYF.